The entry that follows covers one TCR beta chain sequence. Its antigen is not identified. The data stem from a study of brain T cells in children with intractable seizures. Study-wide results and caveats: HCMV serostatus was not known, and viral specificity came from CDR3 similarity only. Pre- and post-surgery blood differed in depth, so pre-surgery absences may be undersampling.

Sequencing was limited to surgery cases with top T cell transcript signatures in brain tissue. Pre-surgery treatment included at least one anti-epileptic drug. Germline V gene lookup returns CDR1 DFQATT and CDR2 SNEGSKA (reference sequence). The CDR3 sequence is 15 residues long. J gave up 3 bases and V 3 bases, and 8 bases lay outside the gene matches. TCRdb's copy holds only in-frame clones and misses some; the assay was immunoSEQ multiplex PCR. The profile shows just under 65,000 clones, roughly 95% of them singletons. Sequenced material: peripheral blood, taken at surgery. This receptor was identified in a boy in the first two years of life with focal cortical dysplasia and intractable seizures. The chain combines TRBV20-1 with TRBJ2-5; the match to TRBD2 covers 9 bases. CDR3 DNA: TGCAGTGCTAGTCGGCCTATAGCGGGAGAAGAGACCCAGTACTTC. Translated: CSASRPIAGEETQYF.